This T cell receptor beta chain was sequenced during a study of monozygotic twins with inflammatory bowel disease. TCRdb reworked the 5' RACE reads into one entry per CDR3 protein, no DNA. Its clone listing holds some 450,000 distinct CDR3 sequences. Germline values: CDR1 SGHRS, CDR2 YFSETQ. This CDR3 is built from 15 residues. Donors each contributed one blood sample measuring 2 to 3 ml. The clonotype comes from a human donor with ulcerative colitis or Crohn's disease, or a healthy co-twin of an affected twin (not recorded which). What was sequenced was blood. The chain couples TRBV5-1 to TRBJ1-1; TCRdb names TRBD1, which stays unverified in the absence of DNA. The CDR3 here is CASSPRQGMNTEAFF. The entire variable domain, with the rest obtained from reference TRBV5-1 and TRBJ1-1, is as follows: KAGVTQTPRYLIKTRGQQVTLSCSPISGHRSVSWYQQTPGQGLQFLFEYFSETQRNKGNFPGRFSGRQFSNSRSEMNVSTLELGDSALYLCASSPRQGMNTEAFFGQGTRLTVV.